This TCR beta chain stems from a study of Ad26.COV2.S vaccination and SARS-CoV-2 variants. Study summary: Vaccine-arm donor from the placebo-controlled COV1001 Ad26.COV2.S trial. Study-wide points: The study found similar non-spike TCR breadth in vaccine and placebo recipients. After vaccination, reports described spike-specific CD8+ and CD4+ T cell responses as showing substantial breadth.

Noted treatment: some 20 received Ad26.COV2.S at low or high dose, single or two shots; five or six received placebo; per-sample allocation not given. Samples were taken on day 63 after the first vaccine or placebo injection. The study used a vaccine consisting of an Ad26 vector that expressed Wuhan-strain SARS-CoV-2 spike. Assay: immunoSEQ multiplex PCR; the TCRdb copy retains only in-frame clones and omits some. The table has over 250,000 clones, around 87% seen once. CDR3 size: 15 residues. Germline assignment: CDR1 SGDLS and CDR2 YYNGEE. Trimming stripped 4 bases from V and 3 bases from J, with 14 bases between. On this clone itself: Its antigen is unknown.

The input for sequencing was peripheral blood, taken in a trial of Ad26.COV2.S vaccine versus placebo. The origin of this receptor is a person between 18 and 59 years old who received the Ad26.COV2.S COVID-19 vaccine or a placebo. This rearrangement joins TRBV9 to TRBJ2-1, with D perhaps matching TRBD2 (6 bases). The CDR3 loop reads CASSPRDWSYNEQFF. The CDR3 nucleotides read TGTGCCAGCAGCCCTCGGGACTGGAGCTACAATGAGCAGTTCTTC.